These 28 T cell receptor beta chains share one sample of origin, sequenced in a study of T cells in Graves' hyperthyroidism and ophthalmopathy. Template material for amplifying TCR beta CDR3 regions consisted of RNA transcripts. Using the HTBI primer set, a first-round RT-PCR was run on the TCR CDR3. TCRdb reprocessed the multiplex PCR reads via MiXCR and lists one record per CDR3 protein. The sample lists approximately 560,000 distinct CDR3 sequences, just over 45% occurring once. Sequenced material: peripheral blood or thyroid tissue (not recorded which). The source is a woman in her late teens or twenties with Graves' hyperthyroidism.

V is TRBV2 and J is TRBJ1-2, with D possibly matching TRBD1 (6 bases). This CDR3 comprises 13 residues. V gave up 6 bases and J gave up 8 bases, with 16 bases separating them. Germline values: CDR1 SNHLY, CDR2 FYNNEI. In DNA form, the CDR3 reads TGTGCCAGCAGGGAGCGGGGGGCGCAAGGCTACACCTTC. Translated, it gives CASRERGAQGYTF.

In this sample, this clonotype turned up a few times. CDR3 sequence: CASSLGGLAGGETQYF. The CDR3 coding sequence is TGTGCCAGCAGCTTAGGGGGACTAGCGGGAGGGGAGACCCAGTACTTC. V usage is TRBV7-2 and J usage is TRBJ2-5, with TRBD2 identical over 16 bases. CDR1 SGHTA and CDR2 FQGNSA come from the germline V gene. This CDR3 contains 16 residues. Trimming removed 1 base from V and 5 bases from J; junction bases left unmatched: 1.

This chain joins TRBV2 and TRBJ1-5, with 8 bases matching TRBD1. CDR3 length: 16 residues. V trimming: 1 base; J trimming: 3 bases; junction bases outside the gene matches: 5. The germline CDR1 and CDR2 sequences are SNHLY and FYNNEI. The CDR3 region is CASSEGQGALNQPQHF. The CDR3 bases are TGTGCCAGCAGTGAAGGCCAGGGGGCACTCAATCAGCCCCAGCATTTT.

The rearrangement uses TRBV6-1 and TRBJ1-1, with 10 bases that match TRBD1. With 5 bases clipped from V and 4 bases from J, the junction kept 4 bases outside the gene matches. This CDR3 has 14 amino acids. Germline-derived CDR1 and CDR2 are MNHNS and SASEGT. The DNA of the CDR3 is TGTGCCAGCAGTAAAAGGACAGGGGGCACTGAAGCTTTCTTT. The encoded protein is CASSKRTGGTEAFF.

This clonotype was counted a few times. V gene TRBV7-8 combines with J gene TRBJ2-6, with 8 bases that match TRBD2. Germline trimming cut 1 base from V and 2 bases from J; bases unmatched to any gene: 10. Germline lookup yields CDR1 SGHVS and CDR2 FQNEAQ. There are 19 residues in the CDR3. The CDR3 sequence: CASSLDLGLAYAGANVLTF. CDR3 nucleotide sequence: TGTGCCAGCAGCTTAGATCTAGGACTAGCTTACGCTGGGGCCAACGTCCTGACTTTC.

The V and J genes are TRBV25-1 and TRBJ1-6, with D maybe TRBD1 (5 bases). CDR3 length: 16 amino acids. Per germline, CDR1 MGHDK and CDR2 SYGVNS. V gave up 2 bases and J gave up 5 bases, with 13 bases separating them. CDR3 in amino acids: CASSEQGAGNNSPLHF. CDR3 DNA sequence: TGTGCCAGCAGTGAACAAGGGGCAGGAAATAATTCACCCCTCCACTTT.

The genes are TRBV24-1 and TRBJ1-4; D might be TRBD1 (6 bases). Trimming pared 2 bases from V and 7 bases from J, leaving 10 bases between. CDR1 KGHDR and CDR2 SFDVKD come from the germline V gene. The CDR3 is made up of 14 amino acids. The CDR3 DNA sequence: TGTGCCACCAGTGATTCACAGGGAGGTGAAAAACTGTTTTTT. This sequence encodes CATSDSQGGEKLFF.

The rearrangement joins TRBV7-2 to TRBJ2-7; D gene unclear. The V end lost 5 bases, the J end lost 0 bases, and 14 bases lay between the germline ends. The CDR3 consists of 15 residues. Looked up from germline, CDR1 is SGHTA and CDR2 is FQGNSA. DNA for the CDR3: TGTGCCAGCAGCCTTACAACTATATCCTCCTACGAGCAGTACTTC. Translated: CASSLTTISSYEQYF.

As concerns this clonotype: Compared with germline, one end of the junction differs, possibly owing to a read error. The chain carries TRBV2 and TRBJ2-7, with 7 positions matching TRBD1. Germline lookup yields CDR1 SNHLY and CDR2 FYNNEI. The CDR3 is made up of 13 amino acids. The CDR3 DNA is TGTGCCATCAGTGAGGGGACAGCCCACGAGCAGTACTTC. It yields the protein CAISEGTAHEQYF.

The chain links TRBV29-1 to TRBJ1-2; 8 nucleotides line up with TRBD1. CDR3 size: 12 residues. The trim removed 7 bases at V and 8 bases at J, leaving 9 bases unmatched. Per the germline V gene, CDR1 is SQVTM and CDR2 is ANQGSEA. The CDR3 DNA follows: TGCAGCGGAGAACGACAGGGGAACGGCTACACCTTC. Amino acid sequence: CSGERQGNGYTF.

The V call is TRBV25-1, the J call TRBJ1-2; the match to TRBD1 covers 8 bases. The CDR3 spans 15 residues. The germline CDR1 and CDR2 sequences are MGHDK and SYGVNS. V shed 6 bases and J 4 bases; nucleotides not matched to a gene: 10. The CDR3 is CASSLGDRPTYGYTF. The CDR3 DNA is TGTGCCAGCAGCTTGGGGGACAGGCCAACCTATGGCTACACCTTC.

Written as DNA, the CDR3 is TGTGCCAGCAGCACAACAGGGCATGGCAATCAGCCCCAGCATTTT. The encoded protein is CASSTTGHGNQPQHF. The J gene is TRBJ1-5, the V gene TRBV6-6; D might be TRBD1 (6 bases). V was cut by 6 bases and J by 2 bases, with 14 bases left in between. The CDR3 is made up of 15 amino acids. The germline gives CDR1 MNHNY, CDR2 SVGAGI (reference sequence).

The CDR3 DNA sequence: TGTGCCAGCCAGGACATTGAGGGCTACACCTTC. Its translation is CASQDIEGYTF. The chain is built from TRBV25-1 and TRBJ1-2; tentative D call: TRBD1 (5 bases). V lost 8 bases to trimming and J lost 8 bases, with 12 bases between them. Germline-derived CDR1 and CDR2 are MGHDK and SYGVNS. The CDR3 has 11 amino acids.

Concerning this clonotype: A junction end diverges from the germline sequence, so it may reflect a read error. The chain combines TRBV7-9 with TRBJ2-7; tentatively, D is TRBD1 (5 bases). There are 15 residues in the CDR3. In germline, CDR1 is SEHNR, CDR2 FQNEAQ (reference sequence). The CDR3 nucleotides read TGCGCCAGCAGGCCCCTGGGGCAGTTCGGGTACGAGCAGTACTTC. Translating gives CASRPLGQFGYEQYF.

V is TRBV5-1 and J is TRBJ1-6; 7 bases are shared with TRBD1. Trimming removed 2 bases from V and 6 bases from J; junction bases left unmatched: 5. Per germline, CDR1 SGHRS and CDR2 YFSETQ. The CDR3 extends over 15 amino acids. As DNA, the CDR3 is TGCGCCAGCAGCTTTACAGGGACAGCTAATTCACCCCTCCACTTT. Amino acids: CASSFTGTANSPLHF. Supplemented by reference TRBV5-1 and TRBJ1-6, the full variable domain reads KAGVTQTPRYLIKTRGQQVTLSCSPISGHRSVSWYQQTPGQGLQFLFEYFSETQRNKGNFPGRFSGRQFSNSRSEMNVSTLELGDSALYLCASSFTGTANSPLHFGNGTRLTVT.

The CDR3 DNA reads TGCAGCATCCTGACAGGGTACGAGCAGTACTTC. This gives the protein CSILTGYEQYF. The chain carries TRBV29-1 and TRBJ2-7, with TRBD1 identical over 7 bases. After removal of 8 bases from V and 4 bases from J, the junction contained 5 bases not matched to a gene. The CDR3 consists of 11 residues. The V gene's germline CDR1 is SQVTM and CDR2 ANQGSEA.

CDR3 in DNA: TGTGCCAGCAGCCGATTCGGACAGGGGAAGGAATCACCCCTCCACTTT. This sequence encodes CASSRFGQGKESPLHF. The V and J genes are TRBV11-2 and TRBJ1-6, with 9 bases that match TRBD1. CDR3 length: 16 amino acids. J was trimmed by 10 bases and V by 5 bases; bases with no gene match: 12. Germline values: CDR1 SGHAT, CDR2 FQNNGV.

V is TRBV9 and J is TRBJ2-7, with TRBD1 identical over 8 bases. With 1 base clipped from V and 4 bases from J, the junction kept 1 base outside the gene matches. CDR1 is SGDLS, CDR2 YYNGEE, per germline. This CDR3 is built from 13 residues. This CDR3 reads CASSVRQGYEQYF. The CDR3 bases are TGTGCCAGCAGCGTAAGACAGGGGTACGAGCAGTACTTC.

This clonotype was counted between two and nine times. One end of the junction does not line up with germline, which may come from a read error. The J gene is TRBJ1-5, the V gene TRBV7-9; 9 bases fit TRBD1. Germline assignment: CDR1 SEHNR and CDR2 FQNEAQ (reference sequence). This CDR3 is built from 15 residues. CDR3 residues: CASSLDTGGNQPQHF. CDR3 sequence (DNA): TGTGCCAGCAGCTTAGATACAGGGGGCAACCAGCCCCAGCATTTT.

The rearrangement joins TRBV27 to TRBJ1-6; 10 positions agree with TRBD1. V trimming: 1 base; J trimming: 8 bases; junction bases outside the gene matches: 2. The CDR3 contains 15 residues. Germline V gene sequence: CDR1 MNHEY, CDR2 SMNVEV (reference sequence). The CDR3 here is CASSLFDRGHSPLHF. The CDR3 nucleotides are TGTGCCAGCAGTTTATTTGACAGGGGGCATTCACCCCTCCACTTT.

This clonotype occurred once. The CDR3 here is CSVQWDRISYEQYF. As DNA, the CDR3 is TGCAGCGTCCAATGGGACAGGATTTCCTACGAGCAGTACTTC. V gene TRBV29-1 combines with J gene TRBJ2-7; 8 bases are a match to TRBD1. The germline V gene has CDR1 SQVTM and CDR2 ANQGSEA. The CDR3 contains 14 residues. Trimming removed 6 bases from V and 1 base from J; junction bases left unmatched: 8.

Comments on this clonotype: Its ends do not fully match the called genes, so a read error is possible. This chain joins TRBV25-1 and TRBJ2-7; D is perhaps TRBD2 (6 bases). Germline CDR1 and CDR2: MGHDK and SYGVNS. The CDR3 has 13 amino acids. In DNA, the CDR3 is TGTGCCATCAGTGAGGGCGGGATGTACGAGCAGTACTTC. Translation gives CAISEGGMYEQYF.

In its sample, this clonotype was seen many times. The V gene is TRBV7-9, the J gene TRBJ2-7; 7 nucleotides agree with TRBD1. V shed 4 bases, J shed 3 bases, and the junction held 6 bases outside the gene matches. This CDR3 contains 14 residues. Germline V gives CDR1 SEHNR, CDR2 FQNEAQ (reference sequence). The CDR3 nucleotides read TGTGCCAGCAGCTCCCCTGACAGGGTCTACGAGCAGTACTTC. This gives the protein CASSSPDRVYEQYF. Variable domain in full (rest from reference TRBV7-9 and TRBJ2-7): DTGVSQNPRHKITKRGQNVTFRCDPISEHNRLYWYRQTLGQGPEFLTYFQNEAQLEKSRLLSDRFSAERPKGSFSTLEIQRTEQGDSAMYLCASSSPDRVYEQYFGPGTRLTVT.

This clonotype was observed at least ten times. The chain combines TRBV7-2 with TRBJ1-2, with TRBD1 as a possible D gene (5 bases). The CDR3 extends over 13 amino acids. From germline, CDR1 is SGHTA and CDR2 FQGNSA. Between the trimmed V and J ends, which lost 3 bases and 5 bases, there was a span of 10 bases. The CDR3: CASSLGGSYGYTF. The CDR3 nucleotides are TGTGCCAGCAGCTTGGGGGGGTCATATGGCTACACCTTC.

V and J are TRBV7-9 and TRBJ1-6; 8 bases match TRBD1. Germline V gene lookup returns CDR1 SEHNR and CDR2 FQNEAQ (reference sequence). J was trimmed by 9 bases and V by 4 bases; bases with no gene match: 2. CDR3 size: 13 residues. The CDR3 is CASSSGQGSPLHF. The CDR3 coding sequence is TGTGCCAGCAGCTCCGGACAGGGTTCACCCCTCCACTTT.

The rearrangement joins TRBV7-2 to TRBJ1-6, with 10 bases matching TRBD1. CDR3 length: 15 amino acids. Germline trimming cut 5 bases from V and 8 bases from J; bases unmatched to any gene: 6. Germline V gene lookup returns CDR1 SGHTA and CDR2 FQGNSA. The CDR3 protein is CASSEGTGVDSPLHF. The DNA for the CDR3 is TGTGCCAGCAGCGAAGGGACAGGGGTGGATTCACCCCTCCACTTT.

This clonotype was observed many times. The V and J genes are TRBV29-1 and TRBJ1-1; no clear D. CDR3 length: 14 amino acids. V was pared by 3 bases and J by 1 base, with 12 bases between. Germline loops: CDR1 SQVTM, CDR2 ANQGSEA. CDR3 nucleotides: TGCAGCGTTGATGGCCGGGGATCGAACACTGAAGCTTTCTTT. Its translation is CSVDGRGSNTEAFF. The complete variable domain, with remaining parts taken from reference TRBV29-1 and TRBJ1-1, reads SAVISQKPSRDICQRGTSLTIQCQVDSQVTMMFWYRQQPGQSLTLIATANQGSEATYESGFVIDKFPISRPNLTFSTLTVSNMSPEDSSIYLCSVDGRGSNTEAFFGQGTRLTVV.

CDR3 in amino acids: CASSLYQGGHGETQYF. CDR3 nucleotide sequence: TGTGCCAGCAGCTTATATCAGGGGGGTCACGGGGAGACCCAGTACTTC. The chain joins TRBV7-9 to TRBJ2-5; TRBD1 might be the D (7 bases). Germline V gene sequence: CDR1 SEHNR, CDR2 FQNEAQ (reference sequence). The length of the CDR3 is 16 residues. Trimming stripped 2 bases from V and 5 bases from J, with 18 bases between.